This T cell receptor (beta chain) was observed in a study of T cells after posttransplantation cyclophosphamide. This clone came up many times. The V end was cut by 8 bases, the J end by 1 base, with 12 bases between. The CDR3 extends over 14 amino acids. Per germline, CDR1 MGHRA and CDR2 YSYEKL. Only in-frame clones appear in the TCRdb table, and some are missing; sequencing was by immunoSEQ multiplex PCR. Altogether 36,000 or so clones were found in the sample, and no singletons occur. The chain joins TRBV4-1 to TRBJ1-3; D gene unclear. The sequenced sample consisted of PBMCs. This receptor was obtained from a girl between 5 and 17 years old in good health, CMV-negative, and a related stem cell transplant donor. CDR3 residues: CASSGLRSGNTIYF. CDR3 nucleotide sequence: TGCGCCAGCTCTGGTCTCAGGTCTGGAAACACCATATATTTT.